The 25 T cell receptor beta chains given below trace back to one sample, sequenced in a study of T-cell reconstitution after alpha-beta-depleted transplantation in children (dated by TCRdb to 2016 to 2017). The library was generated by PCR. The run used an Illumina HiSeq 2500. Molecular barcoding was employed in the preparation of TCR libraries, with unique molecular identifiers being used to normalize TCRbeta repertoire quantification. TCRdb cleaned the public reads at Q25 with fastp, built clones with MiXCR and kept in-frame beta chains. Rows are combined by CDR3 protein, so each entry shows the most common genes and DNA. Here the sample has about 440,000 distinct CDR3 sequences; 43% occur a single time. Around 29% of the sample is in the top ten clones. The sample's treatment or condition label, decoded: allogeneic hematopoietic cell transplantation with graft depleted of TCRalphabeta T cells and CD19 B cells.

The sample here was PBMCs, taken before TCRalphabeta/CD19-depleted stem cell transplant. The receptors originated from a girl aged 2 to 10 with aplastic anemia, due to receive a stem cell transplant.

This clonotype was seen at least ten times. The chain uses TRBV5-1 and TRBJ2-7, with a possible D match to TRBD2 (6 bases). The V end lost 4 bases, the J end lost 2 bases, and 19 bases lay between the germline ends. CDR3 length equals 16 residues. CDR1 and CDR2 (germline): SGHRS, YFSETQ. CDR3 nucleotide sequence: TGCGCCAGCAGCCCCGATGTTGGGCGGGAAGCCTACGAGCAGTACTTC. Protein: CASSPDVGREAYEQYF.

Here the CDR3 DNA reads TGCAGTGCCGAATCCACTGGGAATGAGCAGTTCTTC. It is translated as CSAESTGNEQFF. J is TRBJ2-1 and V is TRBV20-1; D is ambiguous. The CDR3 extends over 12 amino acids. Deletions cut 6 bases from V and 7 bases from J, with 13 bases between. Germline V gene data show CDR1 as DFQATT and CDR2 as SNEGSKA (reference sequence).

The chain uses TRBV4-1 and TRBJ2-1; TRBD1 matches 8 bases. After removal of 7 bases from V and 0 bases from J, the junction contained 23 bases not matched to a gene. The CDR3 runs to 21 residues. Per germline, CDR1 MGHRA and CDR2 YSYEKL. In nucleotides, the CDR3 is TGCGCCAGCACCCGATTAGATTCGGGCAGGGGGCCCCTGAGCTCCTACAATGAGCAGTTCTTC. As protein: CASTRLDSGRGPLSSYNEQFF.

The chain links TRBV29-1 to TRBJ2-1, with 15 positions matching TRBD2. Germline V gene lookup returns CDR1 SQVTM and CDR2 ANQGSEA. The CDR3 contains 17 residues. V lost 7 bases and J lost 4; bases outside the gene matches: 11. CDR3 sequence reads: CSARPRTSGRAYNEQFF. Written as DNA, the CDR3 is TGCAGCGCCAGGCCTCGGACTAGCGGGAGGGCATACAATGAGCAGTTCTTC.

The CDR3 DNA reads as TGTGCCAGCACCAGCCCCTTAGGAAATACGCAGTATTTT. Protein: CASTSPLGNTQYF. The chain links TRBV6-6 to TRBJ2-3; D remains ambiguous. The germline V gene has CDR1 MNHNY and CDR2 SVGAGI (reference sequence). The CDR3 loop spans 13 amino acids. V was shortened by 7 bases and J by 7 bases, with 15 bases between the two germline ends.

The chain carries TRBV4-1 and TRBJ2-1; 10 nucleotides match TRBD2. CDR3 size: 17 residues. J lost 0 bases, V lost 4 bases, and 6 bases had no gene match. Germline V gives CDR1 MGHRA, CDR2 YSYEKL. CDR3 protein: CASSRTIAGGSYNEQFF. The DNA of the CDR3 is TGCGCCAGCAGCCGAACAATAGCGGGAGGCTCCTACAATGAGCAGTTCTTC.

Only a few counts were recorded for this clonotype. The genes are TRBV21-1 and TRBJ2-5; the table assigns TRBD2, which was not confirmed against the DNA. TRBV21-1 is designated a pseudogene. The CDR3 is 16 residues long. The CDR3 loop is CASSKKRPGREKTQYF. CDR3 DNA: TGTGCCAGCAGCAAAAAACGCCCGGGACGAGAGAAGACCCAGTACTTC.

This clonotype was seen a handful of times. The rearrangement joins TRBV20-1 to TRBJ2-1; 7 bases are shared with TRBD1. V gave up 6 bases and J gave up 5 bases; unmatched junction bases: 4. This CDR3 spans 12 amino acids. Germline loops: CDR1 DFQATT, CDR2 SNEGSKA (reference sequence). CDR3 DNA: TGCAGTGCCATGGACAGGAACAATGAGCAGTTCTTC. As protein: CSAMDRNNEQFF.

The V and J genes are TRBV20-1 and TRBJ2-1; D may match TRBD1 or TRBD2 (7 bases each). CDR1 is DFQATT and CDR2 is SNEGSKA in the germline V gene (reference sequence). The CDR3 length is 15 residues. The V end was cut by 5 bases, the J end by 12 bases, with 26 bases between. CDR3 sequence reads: CSAWEGTERERGQFF. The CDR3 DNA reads TGCAGTGCTTGGGAGGGGACAGAGAGAGAAAGGGGGCAGTTCTTC.

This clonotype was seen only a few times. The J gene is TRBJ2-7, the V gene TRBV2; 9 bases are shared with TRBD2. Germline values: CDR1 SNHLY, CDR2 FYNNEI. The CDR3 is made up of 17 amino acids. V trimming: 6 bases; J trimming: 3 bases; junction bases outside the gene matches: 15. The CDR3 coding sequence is TGTGCCAGCAGACCTGGGGGGTTAGCGGGAGATTACTACGAGCAGTACTTC. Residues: CASRPGGLAGDYYEQYF. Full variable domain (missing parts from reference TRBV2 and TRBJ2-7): EPEVTQTPSHQVTQMGQEVILRCVPISNHLYFYWYRQILGQKVEFLVSFYNNEISEKSEIFDDQFSVERPDGSNFTLKIRSTKLEDSAMYFCASRPGGLAGDYYEQYFGPGTRLTVT.

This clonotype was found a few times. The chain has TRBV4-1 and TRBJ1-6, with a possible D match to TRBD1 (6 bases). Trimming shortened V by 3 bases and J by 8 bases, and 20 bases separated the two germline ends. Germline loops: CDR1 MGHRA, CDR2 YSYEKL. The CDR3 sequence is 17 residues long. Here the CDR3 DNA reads TGCGCCAGCAGCCAGGATTTGGGGGCCCGGAGGGATTCACCCCTCCACTTT. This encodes CASSQDLGARRDSPLHF.

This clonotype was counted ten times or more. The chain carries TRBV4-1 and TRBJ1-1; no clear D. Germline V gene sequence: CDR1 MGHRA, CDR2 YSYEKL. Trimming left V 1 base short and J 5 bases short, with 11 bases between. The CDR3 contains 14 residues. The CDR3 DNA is TGCGCCAGCAGCCAAGTAGGCAGTTTGACTGAAGCTTTCTTT. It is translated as CASSQVGSLTEAFF.

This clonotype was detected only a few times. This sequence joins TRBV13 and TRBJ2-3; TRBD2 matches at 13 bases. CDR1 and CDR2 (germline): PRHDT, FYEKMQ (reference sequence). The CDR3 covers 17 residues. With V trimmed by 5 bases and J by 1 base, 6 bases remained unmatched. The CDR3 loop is CASSQGLAGYRTDTQYF. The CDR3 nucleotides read TGTGCCAGCAGCCAGGGACTAGCGGGATATCGCACAGATACGCAGTATTTT.

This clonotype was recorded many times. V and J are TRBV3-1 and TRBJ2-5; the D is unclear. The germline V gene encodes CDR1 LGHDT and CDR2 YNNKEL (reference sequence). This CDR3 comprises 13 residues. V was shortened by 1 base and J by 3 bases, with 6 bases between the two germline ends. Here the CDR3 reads CASSQGTKETQYF. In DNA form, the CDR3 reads TGTGCCAGCAGCCAAGGGACGAAAGAGACCCAGTACTTC.

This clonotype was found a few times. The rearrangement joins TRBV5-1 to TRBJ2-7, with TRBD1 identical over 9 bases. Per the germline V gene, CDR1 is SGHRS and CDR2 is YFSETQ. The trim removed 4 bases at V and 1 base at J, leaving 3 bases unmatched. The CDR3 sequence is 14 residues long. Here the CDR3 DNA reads TGCGCCAGCAGCGGGGACAGGGCGTCCTACGAGCAGTACTTC. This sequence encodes CASSGDRASYEQYF. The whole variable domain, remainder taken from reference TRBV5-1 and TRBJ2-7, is KAGVTQTPRYLIKTRGQQVTLSCSPISGHRSVSWYQQTPGQGLQFLFEYFSETQRNKGNFPGRFSGRQFSNSRSEMNVSTLELGDSALYLCASSGDRASYEQYFGPGTRLTVT.

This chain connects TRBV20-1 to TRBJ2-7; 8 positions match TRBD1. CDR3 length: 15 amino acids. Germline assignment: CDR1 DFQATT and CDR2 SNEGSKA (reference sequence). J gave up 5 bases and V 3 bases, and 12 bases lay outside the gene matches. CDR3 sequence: CSARGLGQGAHEQYF. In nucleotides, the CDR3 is TGCAGTGCTAGGGGGTTAGGGCAGGGGGCCCACGAGCAGTACTTC.

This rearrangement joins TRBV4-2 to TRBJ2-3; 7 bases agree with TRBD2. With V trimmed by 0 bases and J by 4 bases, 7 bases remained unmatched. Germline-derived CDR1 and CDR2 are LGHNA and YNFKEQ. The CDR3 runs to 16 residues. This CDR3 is CASSQDLIAGADTQYF. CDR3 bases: TGTGCCAGCAGCCAAGATTTGATAGCGGGTGCAGATACGCAGTATTTT.

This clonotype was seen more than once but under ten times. The CDR3 nucleotides are TGCAGTGCCCCCCCTGACGGGCAGACCCAGTACTTC. It specifies CSAPPDGQTQYF. The chain employs TRBV20-1 and TRBJ2-5; no clear D. CDR3 length: 12 amino acids. Per the germline V gene, CDR1 is DFQATT and CDR2 is SNEGSKA (reference sequence). The ends were cut back, 6 bases at V and 6 bases at J, with 14 bases in the middle.

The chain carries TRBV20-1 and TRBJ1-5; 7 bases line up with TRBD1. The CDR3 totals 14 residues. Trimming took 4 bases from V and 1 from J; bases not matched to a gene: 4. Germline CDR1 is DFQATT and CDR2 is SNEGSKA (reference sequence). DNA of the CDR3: TGCAGTGCTATAAACAGGGGAAGCAATCAGCCCCAGCATTTT. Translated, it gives CSAINRGSNQPQHF.

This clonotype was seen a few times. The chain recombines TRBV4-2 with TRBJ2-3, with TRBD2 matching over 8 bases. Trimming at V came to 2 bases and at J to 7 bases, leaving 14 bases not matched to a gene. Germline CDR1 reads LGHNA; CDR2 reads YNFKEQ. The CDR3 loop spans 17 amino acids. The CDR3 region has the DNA TGTGCCAGCAGCCAACCTCGACTAGCGTCGGCGGTATATACGCAGTATTTT. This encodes CASSQPRLASAVYTQYF.

CDR3 sequence reads: CSARSGIDNEQFF. The CDR3 DNA follows: TGCAGTGCGAGAAGCGGGATCGACAATGAGCAGTTCTTC. V gene TRBV20-1 combines with J gene TRBJ2-1, with TRBD2 identical over 7 bases. The V segment lost 6 bases and the J segment 5 bases; nucleotides outside the gene matches: 7. The germline V gene encodes CDR1 DFQATT and CDR2 SNEGSKA (reference sequence). CDR3 length: 13 amino acids.

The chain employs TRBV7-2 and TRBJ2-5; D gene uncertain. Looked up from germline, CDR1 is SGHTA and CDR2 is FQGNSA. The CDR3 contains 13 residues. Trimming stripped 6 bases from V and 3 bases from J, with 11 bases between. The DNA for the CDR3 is TGTGCCAGCAGGTACACAACTGAAGAGACCCAGTACTTC. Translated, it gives CASRYTTEETQYF.

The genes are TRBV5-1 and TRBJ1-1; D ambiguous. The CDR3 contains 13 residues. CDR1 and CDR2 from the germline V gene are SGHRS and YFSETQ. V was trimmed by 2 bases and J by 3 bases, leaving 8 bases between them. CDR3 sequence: CASSFTEDTEAFF. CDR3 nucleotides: TGCGCCAGCAGCTTTACAGAGGACACTGAAGCTTTCTTT.

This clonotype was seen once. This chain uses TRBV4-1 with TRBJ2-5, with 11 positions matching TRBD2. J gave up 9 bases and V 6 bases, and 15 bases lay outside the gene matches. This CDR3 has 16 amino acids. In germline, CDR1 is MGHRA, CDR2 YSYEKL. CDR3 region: CASSPYYSGRARAQYF. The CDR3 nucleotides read TGCGCCAGCAGTCCGTACTATAGCGGGAGGGCCAGGGCCCAGTACTTC.

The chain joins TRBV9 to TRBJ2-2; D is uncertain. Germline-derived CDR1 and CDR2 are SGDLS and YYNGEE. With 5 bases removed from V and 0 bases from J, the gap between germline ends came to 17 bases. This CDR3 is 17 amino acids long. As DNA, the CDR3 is TGTGCCAGCAGTGACGCGTTGGGCAGTCCGAACACCGGGGAGCTGTTTTTT. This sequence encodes CASSDALGSPNTGELFF.